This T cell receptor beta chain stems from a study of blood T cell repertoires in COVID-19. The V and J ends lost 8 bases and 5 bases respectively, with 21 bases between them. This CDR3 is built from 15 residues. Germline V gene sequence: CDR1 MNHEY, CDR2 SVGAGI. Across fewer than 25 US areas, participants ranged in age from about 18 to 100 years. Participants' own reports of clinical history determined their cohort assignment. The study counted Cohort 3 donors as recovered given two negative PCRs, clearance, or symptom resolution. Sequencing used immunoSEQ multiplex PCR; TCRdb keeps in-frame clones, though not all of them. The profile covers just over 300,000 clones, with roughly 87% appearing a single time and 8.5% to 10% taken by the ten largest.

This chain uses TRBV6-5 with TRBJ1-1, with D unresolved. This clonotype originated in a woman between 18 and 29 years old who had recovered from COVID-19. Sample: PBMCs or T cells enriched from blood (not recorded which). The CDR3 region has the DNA TGTGCCAGCCTCCCGGGGTCTGGGGTGCTAACTGAAGCTTTCTTT. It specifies CASLPGSGVLTEAFF.